Following are 8 T cell receptor beta chains from one sample sequenced in a study of PD-1 and CTLA-4 blockade in melanoma. Using immunoSEQ multiplex PCR, the repertoire was profiled, and TCRdb retains in-frame clones only, with some absent. In the table there are about 30,000 clones, about 87% of which are singletons. The specimen was CD8+ T cells from peripheral blood, collected from a patient given anti-PD-1 treatment. All receptors derive from a human donor with melanoma.

The rearrangement uses TRBV5-6 and TRBJ2-7; perhaps TRBD1 as D (5 bases). Germline CDR1 and CDR2: SGHDT and YYEEEE. The ends were cut back, 2 bases at V and 0 bases at J, with 15 bases in the middle. This CDR3 region has 16 residues. Written as DNA, the CDR3 is TGTGCCAGCAGCTTCGGGCCAGACAGTTTCTCCTACGAGCAGTACTTC. It yields the protein CASSFGPDSFSYEQYF.

The J gene is TRBJ2-5, the V gene TRBV6-2 or TRBV6-3; D may be TRBD2 (5 bases). The V end was cut by 6 bases, the J end by 0 bases, with 14 bases between. The CDR3 spans 15 residues. Germline V gene sequence: CDR1 MNHEY, CDR2 SVGEGT. The CDR3 sequence is CASSPMSGYQETQYF. In DNA, the CDR3 is TGTGCCAGCAGCCCAATGTCGGGGTACCAAGAGACCCAGTACTTC.

The chain couples TRBV4-1 to TRBJ2-1; TRBD2 matches at 7 bases. Unmatched junction bases numbered 14, after V lost 3 bases and J lost 9 bases. Germline CDR1 MGHRA, CDR2 YSYEKL. This CDR3 spans 16 amino acids. In DNA form, the CDR3 reads TGCGCCAGCAGCCACCCAAGGGAGGGGCTCGTTATTGAGCAGTTCTTC. Translated: CASSHPREGLVIEQFF.

This chain uses TRBV19 with TRBJ2-3; 8 bases line up with TRBD1. The CDR3 length is 19 residues. J lost 0 bases, V lost 0 bases, and 11 bases had no gene match. Germline V gives CDR1 LNHDA, CDR2 SQIVND (reference sequence). The CDR3 here is CASSIDLRGPILSTDTQYF. CDR3 DNA sequence: TGTGCCAGTAGTATAGATCTCAGGGGGCCAATACTCAGCACAGATACGCAGTATTTT.

The chain has TRBV6-5 and TRBJ2-7; unclear D gene. V gave up 8 bases and J gave up 2 bases, with 7 bases separating them. The CDR3 runs 11 residues. From germline, CDR1 is MNHEY and CDR2 SVGAGI. CDR3 coding DNA: TGTGCCAGCGTCGCTCCCTACGAGCAGTACTTC. This codes for CASVAPYEQYF.

The chain has TRBV7-8 and TRBJ2-2; no firm D call. V lost 2 bases, J lost 4 bases, and 2 bases lay in between. CDR3 length: 12 residues. Germline V gene lookup returns CDR1 SGHVS and CDR2 FQNEAQ. CDR3: CASSLTTGELFF. The CDR3 bases are TGTGCCAGCAGCTTAACCACCGGGGAGCTGTTTTTT.

J is TRBJ2-7 and V is TRBV28, with D possibly being TRBD2 (6 bases). The germline gives CDR1 MDHEN, CDR2 SYDVKM. Trimming pared 6 bases from V and 3 bases from J, leaving 21 bases between. This CDR3 is 16 amino acids long. CDR3 amino acids: CASRPPVIRLVYEQYF. The CDR3 DNA sequence: TGTGCCAGCAGGCCCCCCGTCATTCGACTAGTCTACGAGCAGTACTTC. Complete variable domain (other parts from reference TRBV28 and TRBJ2-7): DVKVTQSSRYLVKRTGEKVFLECVQDMDHENMFWYRQDPGLGLRLIYFSYDVKMKEKGDIPEGYSVSREKKERFSLILESASTNQTSMYLCASRPPVIRLVYEQYFGPGTRLTVT.

The V gene is TRBV28, the J gene TRBJ2-7; D remains ambiguous. The germline V gene has CDR1 MDHEN and CDR2 SYDVKM. The V end was cut by 2 bases, the J end by 3 bases, with 8 bases between. CDR3 length: 13 residues. The CDR3 loop is CASSLPPVYEQYF. CDR3 nucleotide sequence: TGTGCCAGCAGTTTACCCCCGGTCTACGAGCAGTACTTC.